The following is a T cell receptor (beta chain) sequence with its context. The antigen is undetermined. This CDR3 has 15 residues. CDR1 and CDR2 (germline): SGHRS, YFSETQ. Trimming at V came to 4 bases and at J to 6 bases, leaving 6 bases not matched to a gene. PCR involved 60 Vbeta and 13 Jbeta primers. The table came from immunoSEQ multiplex PCR; TCRdb's copy has only in-frame clones and leaves some out. Its table lists roughly 62,000 clones. The source of the sample is a study of cytomegalovirus exposure and HLA in healthy donors. Study-level results: TCR beta sequences reportedly predicted the HLA-A and HLA-B alleles of most subjects accurately. The authors excluded some V segments, including TRBV6-2 and TRBV6-3, as indistinguishable. The classifier reportedly diagnosed cytomegalovirus status with high specificity and sensitivity.

The clonotype originates from a woman between 18 and 29 years old in good health and CMV-seronegative. The sequenced material came from PBMCs. J is TRBJ2-1 and V is TRBV5-1; 11 bases map to TRBD2. This CDR3 reads CASSMGLAEVNEQFF. Here the CDR3 DNA reads TGCGCCAGCAGCATGGGACTAGCGGAGGTCAATGAGCAGTTCTTC.